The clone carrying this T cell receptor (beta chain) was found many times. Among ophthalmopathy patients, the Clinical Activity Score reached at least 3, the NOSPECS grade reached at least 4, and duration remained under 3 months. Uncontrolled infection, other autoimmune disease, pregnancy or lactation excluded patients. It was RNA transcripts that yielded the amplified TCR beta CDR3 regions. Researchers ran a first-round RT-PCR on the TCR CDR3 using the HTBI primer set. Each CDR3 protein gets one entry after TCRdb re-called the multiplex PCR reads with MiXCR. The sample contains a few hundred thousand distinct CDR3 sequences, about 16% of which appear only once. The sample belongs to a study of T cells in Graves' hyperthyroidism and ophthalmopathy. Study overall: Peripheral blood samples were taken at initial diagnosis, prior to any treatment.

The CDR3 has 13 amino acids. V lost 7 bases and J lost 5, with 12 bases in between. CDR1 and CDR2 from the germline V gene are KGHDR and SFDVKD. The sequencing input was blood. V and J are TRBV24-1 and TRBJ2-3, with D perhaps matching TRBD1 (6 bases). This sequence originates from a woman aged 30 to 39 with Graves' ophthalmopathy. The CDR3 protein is CATRGHGGDTQYF. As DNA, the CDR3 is TGTGCCACCAGGGGACACGGAGGAGATACGCAGTATTTT.